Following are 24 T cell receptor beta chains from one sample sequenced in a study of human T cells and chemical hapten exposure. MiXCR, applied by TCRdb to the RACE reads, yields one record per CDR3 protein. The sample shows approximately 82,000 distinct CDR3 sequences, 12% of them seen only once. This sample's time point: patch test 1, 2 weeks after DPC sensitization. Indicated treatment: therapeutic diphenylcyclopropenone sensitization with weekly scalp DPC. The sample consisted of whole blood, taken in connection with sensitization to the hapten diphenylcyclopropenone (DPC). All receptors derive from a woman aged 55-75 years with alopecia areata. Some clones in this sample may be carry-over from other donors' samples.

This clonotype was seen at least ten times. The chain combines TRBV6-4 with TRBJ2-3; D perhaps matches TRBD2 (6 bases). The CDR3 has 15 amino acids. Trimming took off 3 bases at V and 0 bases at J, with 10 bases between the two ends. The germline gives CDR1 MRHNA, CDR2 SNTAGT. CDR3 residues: CASSEDGGSTDTQYF. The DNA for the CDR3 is TGTGCCAGCAGTGAAGACGGGGGTAGCACAGATACGCAGTATTTT.

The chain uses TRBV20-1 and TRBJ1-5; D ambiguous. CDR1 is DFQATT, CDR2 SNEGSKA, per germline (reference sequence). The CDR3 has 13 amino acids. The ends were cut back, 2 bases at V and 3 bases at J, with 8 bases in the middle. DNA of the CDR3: TGCAGTGCTAGAACACAAGTCAATCAGCCCCAGCATTTT. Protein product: CSARTQVNQPQHF.

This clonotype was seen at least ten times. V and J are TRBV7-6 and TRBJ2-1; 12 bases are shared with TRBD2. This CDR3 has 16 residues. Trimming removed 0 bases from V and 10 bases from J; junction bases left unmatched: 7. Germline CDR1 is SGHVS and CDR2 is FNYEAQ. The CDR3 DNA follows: TGTGCCAGCAGCTTAGCGCATACTAGCGGGGGGACCGAGCAGTTCTTC. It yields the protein CASSLAHTSGGTEQFF.

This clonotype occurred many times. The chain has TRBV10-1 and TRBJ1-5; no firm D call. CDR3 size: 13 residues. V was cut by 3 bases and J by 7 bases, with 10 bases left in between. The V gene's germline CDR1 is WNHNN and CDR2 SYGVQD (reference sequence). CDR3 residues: CASSESGNQPQHF. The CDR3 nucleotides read TGCGCCAGCAGTGAATCGGGGAACCAGCCCCAGCATTTT.

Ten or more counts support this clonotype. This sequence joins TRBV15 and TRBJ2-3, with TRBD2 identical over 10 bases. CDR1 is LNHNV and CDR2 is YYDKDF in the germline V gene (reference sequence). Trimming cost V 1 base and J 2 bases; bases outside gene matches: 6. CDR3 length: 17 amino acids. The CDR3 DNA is TGTGCCACCAGCAGAGGTCCGGGACTAGCGATCACAGATACGCAGTATTTT. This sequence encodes CATSRGPGLAITDTQYF.

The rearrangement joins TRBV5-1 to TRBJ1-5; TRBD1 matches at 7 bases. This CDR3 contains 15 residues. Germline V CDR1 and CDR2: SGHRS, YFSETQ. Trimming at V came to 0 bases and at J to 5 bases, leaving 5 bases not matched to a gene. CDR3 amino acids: CASSLAGTADQPQHF. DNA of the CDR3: TGCGCCAGCAGCTTGGCCGGGACAGCTGATCAGCCCCAGCATTTT.

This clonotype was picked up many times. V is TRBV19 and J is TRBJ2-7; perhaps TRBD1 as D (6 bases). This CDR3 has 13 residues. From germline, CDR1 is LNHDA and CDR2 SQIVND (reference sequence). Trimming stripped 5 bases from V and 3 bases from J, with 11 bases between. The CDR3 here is CASSSGQDYEQYF. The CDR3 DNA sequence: TGTGCCAGTAGTTCGGGACAAGACTACGAGCAGTACTTC.

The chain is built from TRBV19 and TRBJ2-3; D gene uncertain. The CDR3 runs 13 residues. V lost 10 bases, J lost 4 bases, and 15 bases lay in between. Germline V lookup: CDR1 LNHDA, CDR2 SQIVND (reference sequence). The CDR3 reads CATAFRAADTQYF. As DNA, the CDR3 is TGTGCCACCGCATTTCGGGCGGCAGATACGCAGTATTTT. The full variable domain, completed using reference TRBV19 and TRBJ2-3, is DGGITQSPKYLFRKEGQNVTLSCEQNLNHDAMYWYRQDPGQGLRLIYYSQIVNDFQKGDIAEGYSVSREKKESFPLTVTSAQKNPTAFYLCATAFRAADTQYFGPGTRLTVL.

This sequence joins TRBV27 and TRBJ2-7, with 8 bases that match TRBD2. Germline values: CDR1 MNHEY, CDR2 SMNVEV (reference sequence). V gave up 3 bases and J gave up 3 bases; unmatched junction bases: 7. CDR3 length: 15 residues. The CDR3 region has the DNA TGTGCCAGCAGTTTTAGCGGGACAACCTACTACGAGCAGTACTTC. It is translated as CASSFSGTTYYEQYF.

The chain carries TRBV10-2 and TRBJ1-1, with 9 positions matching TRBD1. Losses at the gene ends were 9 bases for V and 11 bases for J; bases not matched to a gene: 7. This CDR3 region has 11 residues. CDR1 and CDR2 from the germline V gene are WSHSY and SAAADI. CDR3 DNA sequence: TGCGCCAGTCAAAAACAGGGGGCGGCTTTCTTT. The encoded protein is CASQKQGAAFF.

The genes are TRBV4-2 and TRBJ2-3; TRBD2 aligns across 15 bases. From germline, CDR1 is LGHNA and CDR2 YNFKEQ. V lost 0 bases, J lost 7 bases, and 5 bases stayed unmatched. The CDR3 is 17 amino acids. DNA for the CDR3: TGTGCCAGCAGCCAAGACGGACTAGCGGGGGGGCCAAATACGCAGTATTTT. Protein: CASSQDGLAGGPNTQYF.

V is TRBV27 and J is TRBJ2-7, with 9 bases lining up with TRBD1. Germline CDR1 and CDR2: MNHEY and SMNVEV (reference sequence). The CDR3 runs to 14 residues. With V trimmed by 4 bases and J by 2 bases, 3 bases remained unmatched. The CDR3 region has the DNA TGTGCCAGCAGTTCTCGACAGGGGGCCTACGAGCAGTACTTC. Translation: CASSSRQGAYEQYF.

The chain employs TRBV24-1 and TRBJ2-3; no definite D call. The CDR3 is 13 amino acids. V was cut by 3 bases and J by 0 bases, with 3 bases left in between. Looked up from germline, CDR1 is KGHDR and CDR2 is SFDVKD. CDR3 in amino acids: CATSDGSTDTQYF. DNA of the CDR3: TGTGCCACCAGTGATGGCAGCACAGATACGCAGTATTTT.

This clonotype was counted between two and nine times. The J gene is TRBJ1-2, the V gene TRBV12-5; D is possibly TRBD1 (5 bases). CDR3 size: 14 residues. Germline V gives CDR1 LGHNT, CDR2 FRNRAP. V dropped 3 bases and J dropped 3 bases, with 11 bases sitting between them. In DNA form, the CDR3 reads TGTGCTAGTGGTTTAGAGGGGCTCTACTATGGCTACACCTTC. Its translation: CASGLEGLYYGYTF.

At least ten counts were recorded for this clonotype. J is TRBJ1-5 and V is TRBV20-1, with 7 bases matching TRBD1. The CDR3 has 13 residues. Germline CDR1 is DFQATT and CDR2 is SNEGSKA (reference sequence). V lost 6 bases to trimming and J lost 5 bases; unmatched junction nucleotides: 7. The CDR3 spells CSAFDRDYQPQHF. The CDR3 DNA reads TGCAGTGCCTTCGACAGGGACTATCAGCCCCAGCATTTT.

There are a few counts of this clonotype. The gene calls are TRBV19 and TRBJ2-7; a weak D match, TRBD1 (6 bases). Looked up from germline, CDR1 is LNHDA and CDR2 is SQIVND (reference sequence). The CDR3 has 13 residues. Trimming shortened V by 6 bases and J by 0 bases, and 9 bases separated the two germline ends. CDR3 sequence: CASSWTDSYEQYF. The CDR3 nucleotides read TGTGCCAGTAGCTGGACAGACTCCTACGAGCAGTACTTC.

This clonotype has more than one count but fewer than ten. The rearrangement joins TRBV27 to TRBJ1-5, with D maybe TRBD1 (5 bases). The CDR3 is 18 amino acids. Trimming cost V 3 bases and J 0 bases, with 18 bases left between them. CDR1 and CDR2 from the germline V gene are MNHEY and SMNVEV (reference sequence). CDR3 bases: TGTGCCAGCAGTTTTACAGGAGCCACTGCGTATAGCAATCAGCCCCAGCATTTT. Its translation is CASSFTGATAYSNQPQHF.

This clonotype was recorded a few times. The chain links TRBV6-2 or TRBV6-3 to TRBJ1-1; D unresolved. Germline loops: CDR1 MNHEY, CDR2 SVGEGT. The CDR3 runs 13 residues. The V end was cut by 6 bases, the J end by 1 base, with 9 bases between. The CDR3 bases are TGTGCCAGCAGACTTGACGGGAACACTGAAGCTTTCTTT. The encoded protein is CASRLDGNTEAFF.

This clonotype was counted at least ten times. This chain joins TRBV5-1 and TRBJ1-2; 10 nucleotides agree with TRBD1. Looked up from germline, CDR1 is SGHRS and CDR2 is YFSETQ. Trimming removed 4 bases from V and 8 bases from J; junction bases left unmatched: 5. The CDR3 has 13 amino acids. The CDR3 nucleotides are TGCGCCAGCAGCACCCCGACAGGGGGCGGCTACACCTTC. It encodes CASSTPTGGGYTF.

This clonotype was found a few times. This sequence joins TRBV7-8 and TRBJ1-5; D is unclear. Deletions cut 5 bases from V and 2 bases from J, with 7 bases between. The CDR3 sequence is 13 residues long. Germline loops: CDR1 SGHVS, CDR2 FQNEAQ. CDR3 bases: TGTGCCAGCAGCCCTCGGGGCAATCAGCCCCAGCATTTT. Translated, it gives CASSPRGNQPQHF.

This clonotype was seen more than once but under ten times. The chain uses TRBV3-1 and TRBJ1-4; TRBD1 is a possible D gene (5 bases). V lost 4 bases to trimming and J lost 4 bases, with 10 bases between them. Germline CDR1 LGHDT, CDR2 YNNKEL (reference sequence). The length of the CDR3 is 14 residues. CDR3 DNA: TGTGCCAGCAGCCCCGGGACCTATAATGAAAAACTGTTTTTT. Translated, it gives CASSPGTYNEKLFF.

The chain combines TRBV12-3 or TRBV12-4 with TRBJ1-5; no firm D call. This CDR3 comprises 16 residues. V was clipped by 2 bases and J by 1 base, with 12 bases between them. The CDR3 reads CASSLSSRQSNQPQHF. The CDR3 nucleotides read TGTGCCAGCAGTTTATCGTCCCGGCAAAGCAATCAGCCCCAGCATTTT.

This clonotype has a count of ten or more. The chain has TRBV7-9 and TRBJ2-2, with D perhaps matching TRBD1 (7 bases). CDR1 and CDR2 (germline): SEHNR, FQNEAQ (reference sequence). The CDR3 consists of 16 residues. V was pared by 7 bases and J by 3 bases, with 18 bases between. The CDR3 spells CASKTGPSEDTGELFF. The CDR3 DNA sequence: TGTGCCAGCAAGACAGGGCCTAGCGAGGACACCGGGGAGCTGTTTTTT.

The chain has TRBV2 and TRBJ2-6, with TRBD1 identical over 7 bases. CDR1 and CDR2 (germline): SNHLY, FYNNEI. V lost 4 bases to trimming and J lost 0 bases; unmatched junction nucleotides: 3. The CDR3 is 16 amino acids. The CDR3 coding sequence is TGTGCCAGCAGTGCGAACAGGGGCTCTGGGGCCAACGTCCTGACTTTC. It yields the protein CASSANRGSGANVLTF.